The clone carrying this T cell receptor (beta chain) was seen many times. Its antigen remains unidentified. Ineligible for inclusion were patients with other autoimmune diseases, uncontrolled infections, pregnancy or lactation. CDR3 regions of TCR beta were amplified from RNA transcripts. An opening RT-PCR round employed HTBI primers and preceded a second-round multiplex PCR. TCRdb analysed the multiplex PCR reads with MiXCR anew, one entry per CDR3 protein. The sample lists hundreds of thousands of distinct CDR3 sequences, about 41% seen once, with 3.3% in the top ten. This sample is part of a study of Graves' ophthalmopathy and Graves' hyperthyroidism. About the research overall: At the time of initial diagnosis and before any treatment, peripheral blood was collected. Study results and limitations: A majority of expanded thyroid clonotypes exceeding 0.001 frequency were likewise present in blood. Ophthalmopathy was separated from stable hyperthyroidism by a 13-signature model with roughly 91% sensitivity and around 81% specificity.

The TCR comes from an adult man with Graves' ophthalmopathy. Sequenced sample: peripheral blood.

CDR3 nucleotides: TGCAGTGCTAGAGGACAGGGGGCTTCACCCCTCCACTTT. This gives the protein CSARGQGASPLHF. V gene TRBV20-1 combines with J gene TRBJ1-6; 10 bases line up with TRBD1. Trimming took 1 base from V and 9 from J; bases not matched to a gene: 0. Germline V lookup: CDR1 DFQATT, CDR2 SNEGSKA (reference sequence). This CDR3 is 13 amino acids long.